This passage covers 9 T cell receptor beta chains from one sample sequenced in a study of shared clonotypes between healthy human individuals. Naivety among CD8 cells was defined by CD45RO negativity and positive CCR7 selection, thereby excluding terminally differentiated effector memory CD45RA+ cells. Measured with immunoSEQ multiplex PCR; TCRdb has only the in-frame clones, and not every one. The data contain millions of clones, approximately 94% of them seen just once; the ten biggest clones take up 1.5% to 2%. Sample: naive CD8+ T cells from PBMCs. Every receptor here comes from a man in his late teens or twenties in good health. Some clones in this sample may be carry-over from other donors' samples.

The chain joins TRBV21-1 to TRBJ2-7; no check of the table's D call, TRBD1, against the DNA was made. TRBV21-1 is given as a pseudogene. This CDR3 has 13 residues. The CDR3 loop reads CASSPPGWAEQYF. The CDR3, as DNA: TGTGCCAGCAGCCCTCCTGGTTGGGCCGAGCAGTACTTC.

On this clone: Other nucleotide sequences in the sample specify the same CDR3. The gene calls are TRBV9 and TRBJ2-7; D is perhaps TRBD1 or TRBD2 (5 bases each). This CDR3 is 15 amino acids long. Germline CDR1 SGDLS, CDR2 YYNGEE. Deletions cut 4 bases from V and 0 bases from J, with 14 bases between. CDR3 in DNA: TGTGCCAGCAGCCCTGGGACGGGGAGCTCCTACGAGCAGTACTTC. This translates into CASSPGTGSSYEQYF.

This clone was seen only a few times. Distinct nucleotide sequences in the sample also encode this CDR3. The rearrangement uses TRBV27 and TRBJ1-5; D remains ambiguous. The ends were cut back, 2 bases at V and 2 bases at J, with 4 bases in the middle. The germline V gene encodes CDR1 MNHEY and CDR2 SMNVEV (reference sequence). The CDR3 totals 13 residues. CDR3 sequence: CASSLLGNQPQHF. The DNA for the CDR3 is TGTGCCAGCAGTTTACTAGGCAATCAGCCCCAGCATTTT.

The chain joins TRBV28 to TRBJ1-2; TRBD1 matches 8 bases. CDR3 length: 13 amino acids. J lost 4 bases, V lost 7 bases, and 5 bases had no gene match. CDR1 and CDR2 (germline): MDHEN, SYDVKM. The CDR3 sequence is CASTWDRSYGYTF. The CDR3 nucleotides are TGTGCCAGCACCTGGGACAGGTCCTATGGCTACACCTTC.

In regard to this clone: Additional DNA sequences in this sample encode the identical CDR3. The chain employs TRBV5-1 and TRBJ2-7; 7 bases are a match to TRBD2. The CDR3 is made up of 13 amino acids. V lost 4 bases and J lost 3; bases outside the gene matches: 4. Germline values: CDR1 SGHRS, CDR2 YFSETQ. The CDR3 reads CASSLGGFYEQYF. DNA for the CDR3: TGCGCCAGCAGCCTGGGGGGGTTCTACGAGCAGTACTTC.

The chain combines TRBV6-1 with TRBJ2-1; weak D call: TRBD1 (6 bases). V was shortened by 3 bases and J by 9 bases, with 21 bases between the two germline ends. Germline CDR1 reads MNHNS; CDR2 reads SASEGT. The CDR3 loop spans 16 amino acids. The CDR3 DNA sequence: TGTGCCAGCAGTGATGCGGACAGTTGGTCAGTTGGTGAGCAGTTCTTC. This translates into CASSDADSWSVGEQFF.

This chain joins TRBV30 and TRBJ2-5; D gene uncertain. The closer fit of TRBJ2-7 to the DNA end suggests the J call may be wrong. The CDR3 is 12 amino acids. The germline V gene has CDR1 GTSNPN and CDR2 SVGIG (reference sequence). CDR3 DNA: TGTGCCTGGAGTGGCAGCTACTACGAGCAGTACTTC. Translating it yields CAWSGSYYEQYF.

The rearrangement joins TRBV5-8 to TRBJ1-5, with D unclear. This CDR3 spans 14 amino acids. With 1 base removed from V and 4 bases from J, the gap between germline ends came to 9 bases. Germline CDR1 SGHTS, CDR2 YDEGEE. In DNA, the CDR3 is TGTGCCAGCAGCTTGTTAGGTCCGAATCAGCCCCAGCATTTT. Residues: CASSLLGPNQPQHF.

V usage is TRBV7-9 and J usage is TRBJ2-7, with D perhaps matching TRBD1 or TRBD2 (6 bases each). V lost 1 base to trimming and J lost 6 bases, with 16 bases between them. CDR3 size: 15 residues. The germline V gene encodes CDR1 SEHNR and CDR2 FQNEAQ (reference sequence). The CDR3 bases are TGTGCCAGCAGCTTAGAAGGGGGGAGAGGGCGCGAGCAGTACTTC. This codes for CASSLEGGRGREQYF.